This record concerns one TCR beta chain sequence. The sample originates from a study of blood T cell repertoires in COVID-19. As handled by the study authors: Reference gene primer amplification gave estimated nucleated cell counts. Assay used: immunoSEQ multiplex PCR; TCRdb lists only in-frame clones, some missing. That table gives V, J and clone size, and the DNA gave D and trimming. Of 150,000 to 200,000 clones in the sample, more than 75% were seen once. The J segment lost 3 bases and the V segment lost 2 bases, leaving 6 bases of the junction unmatched. Looked up from germline, CDR1 is SQVTM and CDR2 is ANQGSEA. This CDR3 contains 14 residues.

Input material: peripheral blood. V is TRBV29-1 and J is TRBJ1-2, with 7 bases matching TRBD1. This sequence was found in a man in his 60s with active or convalescent COVID-19. CDR3 loop: CSVEIGGRDYGYTF. CDR3 DNA sequence: TGCAGCGTTGAAATAGGGGGCAGGGACTATGGCTACACCTTC.